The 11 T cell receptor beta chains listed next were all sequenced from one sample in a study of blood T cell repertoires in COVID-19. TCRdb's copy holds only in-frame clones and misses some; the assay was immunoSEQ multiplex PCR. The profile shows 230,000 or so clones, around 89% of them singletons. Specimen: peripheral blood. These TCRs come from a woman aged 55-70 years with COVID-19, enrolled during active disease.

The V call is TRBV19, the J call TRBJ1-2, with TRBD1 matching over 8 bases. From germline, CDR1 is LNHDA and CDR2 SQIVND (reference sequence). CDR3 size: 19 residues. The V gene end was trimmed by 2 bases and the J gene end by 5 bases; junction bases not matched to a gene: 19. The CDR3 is CASSINFILQGAIQYGYTF. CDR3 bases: TGTGCCAGTAGTATAAACTTTATTTTGCAGGGGGCGATCCAATATGGCTACACCTTC.

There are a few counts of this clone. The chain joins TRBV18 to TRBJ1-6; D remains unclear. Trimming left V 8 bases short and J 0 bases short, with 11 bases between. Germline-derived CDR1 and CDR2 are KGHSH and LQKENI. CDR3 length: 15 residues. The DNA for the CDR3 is TGTGCCAGCGCAGCGGGGAGCTCCTATAATTCACCCCTCCACTTT. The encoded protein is CASAAGSSYNSPLHF.

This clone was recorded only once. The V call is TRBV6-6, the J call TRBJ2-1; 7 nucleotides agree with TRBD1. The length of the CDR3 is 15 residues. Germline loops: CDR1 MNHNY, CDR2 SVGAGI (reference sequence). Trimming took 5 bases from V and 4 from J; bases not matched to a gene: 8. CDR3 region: CASSHRDSSYNEQFF. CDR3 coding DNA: TGTGCCAGCAGTCACCGGGACAGTAGTTACAATGAGCAGTTCTTC.

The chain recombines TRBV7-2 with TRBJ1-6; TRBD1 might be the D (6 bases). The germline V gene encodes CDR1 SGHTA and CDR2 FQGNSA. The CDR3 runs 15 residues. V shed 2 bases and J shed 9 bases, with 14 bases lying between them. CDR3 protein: CASSLNSGESSPLHF. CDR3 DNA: TGTGCCAGCAGCTTAAATTCAGGGGAGAGTTCACCCCTCCACTTT. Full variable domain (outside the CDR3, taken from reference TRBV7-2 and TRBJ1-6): GAGVSQSPSNKVTEKGKDVELRCDPISGHTALYWYRQSLGQGLEFLIYFQGNSAPDKSGLPSDRFSAERTGGSVSTLTIQRTQQEDSAVYLCASSLNSGESSPLHFGNGTRLTVT.

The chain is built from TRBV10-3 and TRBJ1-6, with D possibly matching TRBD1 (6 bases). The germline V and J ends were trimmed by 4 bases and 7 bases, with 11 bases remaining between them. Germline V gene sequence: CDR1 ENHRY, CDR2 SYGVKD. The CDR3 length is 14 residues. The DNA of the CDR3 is TGTGCCATCAGTGCCCGACAGGAAAATTCACCCCTCCACTTT. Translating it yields CAISARQENSPLHF.

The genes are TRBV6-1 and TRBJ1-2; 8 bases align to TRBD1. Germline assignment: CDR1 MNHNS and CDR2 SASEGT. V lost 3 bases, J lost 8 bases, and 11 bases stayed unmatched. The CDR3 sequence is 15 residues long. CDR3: CASSDEAGGPGGYTF. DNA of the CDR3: TGTGCCAGCAGTGATGAGGCAGGGGGCCCCGGAGGCTACACCTTC.

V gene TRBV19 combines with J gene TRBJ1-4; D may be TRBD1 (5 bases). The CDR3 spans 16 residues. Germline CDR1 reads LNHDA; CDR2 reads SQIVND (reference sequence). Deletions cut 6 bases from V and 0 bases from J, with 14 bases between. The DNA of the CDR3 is TGTGCCAGTAGCTCACGACAGCTTGCAACTAATGAAAAACTGTTTTTT. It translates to CASSSRQLATNEKLFF. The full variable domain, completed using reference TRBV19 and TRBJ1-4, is DGGITQSPKYLFRKEGQNVTLSCEQNLNHDAMYWYRQDPGQGLRLIYYSQIVNDFQKGDIAEGYSVSREKKESFPLTVTSAQKNPTAFYLCASSSRQLATNEKLFFGSGTQLSVL.

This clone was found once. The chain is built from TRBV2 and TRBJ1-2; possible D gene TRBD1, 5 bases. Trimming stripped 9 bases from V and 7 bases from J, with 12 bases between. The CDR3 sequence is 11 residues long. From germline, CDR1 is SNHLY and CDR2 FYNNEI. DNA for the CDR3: TGTGCCAGTAAAGCCCAGGGTGGCTACACCTTC. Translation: CASKAQGGYTF. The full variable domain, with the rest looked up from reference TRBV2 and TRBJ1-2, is EPEVTQTPSHQVTQMGQEVILRCVPISNHLYFYWYRQILGQKVEFLVSFYNNEISEKSEIFDDQFSVERPDGSNFTLKIRSTKLEDSAMYFCASKAQGGYTFGSGTRLTVV.

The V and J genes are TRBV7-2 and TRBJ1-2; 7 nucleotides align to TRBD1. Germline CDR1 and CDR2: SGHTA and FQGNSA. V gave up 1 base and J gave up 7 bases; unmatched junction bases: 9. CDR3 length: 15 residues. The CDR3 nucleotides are TGTGCCAGCAGCTTAGAAGCCAGGGGGTGGGGTGGCTACACCTTC. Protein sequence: CASSLEARGWGGYTF.

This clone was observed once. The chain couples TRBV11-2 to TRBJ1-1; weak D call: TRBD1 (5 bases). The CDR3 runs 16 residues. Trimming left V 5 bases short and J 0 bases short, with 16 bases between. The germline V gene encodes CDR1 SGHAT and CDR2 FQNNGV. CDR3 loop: CASSPAGRTMNTEAFF. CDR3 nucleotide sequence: TGTGCCAGCAGCCCGGCGGGGCGGACTATGAACACTGAAGCTTTCTTT.

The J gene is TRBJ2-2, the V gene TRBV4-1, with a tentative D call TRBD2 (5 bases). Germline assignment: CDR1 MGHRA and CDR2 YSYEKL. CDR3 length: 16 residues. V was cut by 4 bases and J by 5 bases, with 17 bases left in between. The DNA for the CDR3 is TGCGCCAGCAGCCCGATCCTGCAAAGGGAGACCGGGGAGCTGTTTTTT. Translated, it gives CASSPILQRETGELFF.